The rows below give T cell receptor beta chains drawn from one sample of a study of beta chain features in type 1 diabetes. The repertoire was sequenced with immunoSEQ multiplex PCR; TCRdb's copy has only in-frame clones and lacks some. The sample records under 250,000 clones, roughly 15% being singletons. What was sequenced was naive CD4+ T cells from blood. These receptors came from a middle-aged woman in good health. The CDR3 runs from the conserved cysteine through the conserved F or W. D genes are given only for firm matches. Rows give clone size only sometimes, using once, few, many, or a class for an expanded clone.

V gene,clone size,J gene,D gene,CDR3 protein,CDR3 DNA
TRBV5-1,-,TRBJ1-6,-,CASSPASSYNSPLHF,TGCGCCAGCAGCCCCGCTAGCTCCTATAATTCACCCCTCCACTTT
TRBV5-4,few,TRBJ2-3,TRBD2,CASSSSGGHTDTQYF,TGTGCCAGCAGCTCTAGCGGGGGGCACACAGATACGCAGTATTTT
TRBV12-5,few,TRBJ1-1,TRBD1,CASAWAGDSSEAFF,TGTGCTAGTGCCTGGGCCGGGGACAGCTCCGAAGCTTTCTTT
TRBV20-1,-,TRBJ2-3,-,CSISTDTQYF,TGCAGTATTAGTACAGATACGCAGTATTTT
TRBV29-1,few,TRBJ1-5,-,CSVGGRDQPQHF,TGCAGCGTTGGGGGGCGCGATCAGCCCCAGCATTTT
TRBV18,-,TRBJ1-4,TRBD1,CASSGQGGEKLFF,TGTGCCAGCTCCGGACAGGGCGGTGAAAAACTGTTTTTT
TRBV29-1,few,TRBJ2-3,-,CSVVTDLRAPRSDF,TGCAGCGTTGTAACAGATTTGAGGGCCCCCCGTTCGGATTTT
TRBV18,few,TRBJ1-1,-,CASSSPSGTEAFF,TGTGCCAGCTCATCCCCCTCGGGTACTGAAGCTTTCTTT
TRBV5-1,-,TRBJ1-1,TRBD1,CASSTRSRTGGTEAFF,TGCGCCAGCAGCACCCGTTCAAGGACAGGGGGCACTGAAGCTTTCTTT
TRBV20-1,-,TRBJ1-2,-,CSARGSDF,TGCAGTGCTAGGGGCTCCGACTTC
TRBV15,-,TRBJ2-7,-,CATSRDRAEQYF,TGTGCCACCAGCAGAGATCGAGCCGAGCAGTACTTC
TRBV7-2,-,TRBJ2-3,TRBD2,CASSFGTSSADTQYF,TGTGCCAGCAGCTTTGGGACTAGCTCAGCAGATACGCAGTATTTT
TRBV9,-,TRBJ2-2,TRBD1,CASSSQGSGELFF,TGTGCCAGCAGCTCACAGGGGTCCGGGGAGCTGTTTTTT
TRBV6-5,-,TRBJ1-2,TRBD1,CASRRQGDGGYTF,TGTGCCAGCAGAAGACAGGGGGATGGTGGCTACACCTTC
TRBV5-1,few,TRBJ2-5,-,CASSPRSGLGQETQYF,TGCGCCAGCAGCCCCCGGAGCGGGCTGGGCCAAGAGACCCAGTACTTC
TRBV27,once,TRBJ2-2,-,CASNIGGDTGELFF,TGTGCCAGCAATATTGGAGGAGACACCGGGGAGCTGTTTTTT
TRBV6-5,-,TRBJ2-7,-,CASSGGAGGRQYF,TGTGCCAGCAGTGGCGGGGCGGGTGGTAGGCAGTACTTC
TRBV5-6,few,TRBJ2-3,-,CASSWGTAGGTQYF,TGTGCCAGCAGCTGGGGGACGGCCGGGGGTACGCAGTATTTT
TRBV11-2,few,TRBJ2-7,-,CASSPRRERDEQYF,TGTGCCAGCAGCCCGAGGAGGGAGAGAGACGAGCAGTACTTC
TRBV18,-,TRBJ2-5,TRBD2,CASSPEGTRGETQYF,TGTGCCAGCTCACCAGAAGGGACTAGAGGGGAGACCCAGTACTTC
TRBV15,-,TRBJ1-2,TRBD1,CATSPGKQGSTYGYTF,TGTGCCACCAGCCCGGGGAAACAGGGGTCAACCTATGGCTACACCTTC
TRBV18,-,TRBJ1-2,TRBD1,CASSLGTGEKSNYGYTF,TGTGCCAGCTCACTCGGGACAGGGGAAAAGAGTAACTATGGCTACACCTTC
TRBV6-5,-,TRBJ2-1,-,CASSKPSEGRSEQFF,TGTGCCAGCAGTAAACCATCCGAGGGCAGAAGTGAGCAGTTCTTC
TRBV25-1,-,TRBJ1-2,-,CASTRGSNYGYTF,TGTGCCAGCACTAGGGGATCTAACTATGGCTACACCTTC
TRBV10-3,-,TRBJ2-7,-,CAISDSDEQYF,TGTGCCATCAGTGATAGCGACGAGCAGTACTTC
TRBV19,few,TRBJ1-1,TRBD1,CASRDRGATEAFF,TGTGCCAGTAGGGACAGGGGAGCCACTGAAGCTTTCTTT
TRBV27,-,TRBJ1-1,TRBD1,CASMLTGQDTEAFF,TGTGCCAGCATGCTGACAGGGCAGGACACTGAAGCTTTCTTT
TRBV7-2,-,TRBJ1-5,-,CASSLGGRNQPQHF,TGTGCCAGCAGCTTAGGGGGGAGGAATCAGCCCCAGCATTTT
TRBV2,-,TRBJ2-2,TRBD2,CASRERGPTRELFF,TGTGCCAGCAGGGAGCGGGGGCCCACCCGGGAGCTGTTTTTT
TRBV5-1,few,TRBJ2-3,-,CASSSGGGSSDTQYF,TGCGCCAGCAGCTCTGGGGGGGGCTCGTCAGATACGCAGTATTTT
TRBV27,-,TRBJ2-2,-,CASGSTGLREGELFF,TGTGCCAGCGGGTCCACAGGTCTCCGAGAAGGGGAGCTGTTTTTT
TRBV6-5,once,TRBJ1-1,-,CASSVPGHWNTEAFF,TGTGCCAGCAGTGTTCCGGGACACTGGAACACTGAAGCTTTCTTT